The 24 T cell receptor beta chains reported below all come from one sample, sequenced in a study of technical replicates of blood from a few donors. Sequenced by immunoSEQ multiplex PCR; TCRdb stores in-frame clones only, minus some. The data hold 70,000 to 85,000 clones, with roughly 92% observed a single time. The sequenced sample was T cells isolated from PBMCs. The source is a human donor in good health.

The gene calls are TRBV10-3 and TRBJ2-1, with D possibly matching TRBD1 (5 bases). CDR1 is ENHRY, CDR2 SYGVKD, per germline. The CDR3 totals 14 residues. Trimming left V 4 bases short and J 8 bases short, with 15 bases between. Here the CDR3 reads CAISVRQTNDEQFF. In DNA, the CDR3 is TGTGCCATCAGTGTGAGACAGACAAATGATGAGCAGTTCTTC.

This clone showed up just a few times. The V gene is TRBV7-9, the J gene TRBJ1-1, with D hard to call. In germline, CDR1 is SEHNR, CDR2 FQNEAQ (reference sequence). The CDR3 runs 17 residues. V gave up 5 bases and J gave up 0 bases, with 19 bases separating them. The CDR3 is CASSGVTRLTMNTEAFF. The CDR3 nucleotides are TGTGCCAGCAGCGGAGTCACGAGACTGACCATGAACACTGAAGCTTTCTTT.

This rearrangement joins TRBV27 to TRBJ1-1, with D possibly matching TRBD1 (5 bases). There are 15 residues in the CDR3. Looked up from germline, CDR1 is MNHEY and CDR2 is SMNVEV (reference sequence). Trimming shortened V by 8 bases and J by 5 bases, and 21 bases separated the two germline ends. The CDR3 DNA is TGTGCCAGCCCTATGAAACGGGGGGTCGAGACTGAAGCTTTCTTT. It encodes CASPMKRGVETEAFF.

This rearrangement joins TRBV2 to TRBJ1-2, with a possible D match to TRBD1 (6 bases). This CDR3 region has 13 residues. The V end lost 8 bases, the J end lost 2 bases, and 12 bases lay between the germline ends. Per the germline V gene, CDR1 is SNHLY and CDR2 is FYNNEI. The CDR3 coding sequence is TGTGCCAGCCGTAGGACAGACAACTATGGCTACACCTTC. Its protein is CASRRTDNYGYTF. Using reference TRBV2 and TRBJ1-2 for the parts outside the CDR3, the full variable domain is EPEVTQTPSHQVTQMGQEVILRCVPISNHLYFYWYRQILGQKVEFLVSFYNNEISEKSEIFDDQFSVERPDGSNFTLKIRSTKLEDSAMYFCASRRTDNYGYTFGSGTRLTVV.

The rearrangement links TRBV28 to TRBJ1-3, with 8 bases aligning to TRBD1. The J segment lost 7 bases and the V segment lost 3 bases, leaving 2 bases of the junction unmatched. Germline V lookup: CDR1 MDHEN, CDR2 SYDVKM. There are 13 residues in the CDR3. CDR3 protein: CASSFQGANTIYF. CDR3 DNA sequence: TGTGCCAGCAGTTTCCAGGGGGCGAACACCATATATTTT.

The chain carries TRBV27 and TRBJ2-7, with D possibly TRBD1 on 5 matching bases. The CDR3 runs to 16 residues. Germline V gives CDR1 MNHEY, CDR2 SMNVEV (reference sequence). Deletions cut 2 bases from V and 4 bases from J, with 18 bases between. CDR3 DNA: TGTGCCAGCAGTTTAGGGGTTATGTACGGACAATACGAGCAGTACTTC. Its translation: CASSLGVMYGQYEQYF.

The genes are TRBV6-5 and TRBJ1-3; TRBD1 matches 10 bases. Germline loops: CDR1 MNHEY, CDR2 SVGAGI. The trim removed 5 bases at V and 3 bases at J, leaving 4 bases unmatched. The CDR3 is 15 amino acids. CDR3 in DNA: TGTGCCAGCAGTCCCAGGGACAGGGGTGGAAACACCATATATTTT. Translated, it gives CASSPRDRGGNTIYF.

The V call is TRBV6-4, the J call TRBJ2-1; a weak D match, TRBD2 (5 bases). Germline CDR1 MRHNA, CDR2 SNTAGT. This CDR3 has 14 residues. V was cut by 7 bases and J by 0 bases, with 10 bases left in between. CDR3 region: CASKADSSYNEQFF. For the CDR3, the DNA is TGTGCCAGCAAAGCGGATAGCTCCTACAATGAGCAGTTCTTC.

The chain carries TRBV29-1 and TRBJ2-7; 7 positions agree with TRBD2. Germline CDR1 is SQVTM and CDR2 is ANQGSEA. J was trimmed by 0 bases and V by 2 bases; bases with no gene match: 1. CDR3 size: 13 residues. CDR3 DNA: TGCAGCGTTGAAACTAGCGTCTCCTACGAGCAGTACTTC. This sequence encodes CSVETSVSYEQYF.

This chain joins TRBV5-5 and TRBJ2-1; 9 bases align to TRBD1. The CDR3 length is 15 residues. The germline CDR1 and CDR2 sequences are SGHKS and YYEKEE (reference sequence). The junction had 9 bases not matched to a gene; V was cut back by 4 bases and J by 7 bases. CDR3: CASSQTGGVINEQFF. In nucleotides, the CDR3 is TGTGCCAGCAGCCAAACAGGGGGCGTAATAAATGAGCAGTTCTTC.

The V gene is TRBV7-3, the J gene TRBJ2-2, with D tentatively TRBD2 (5 bases). Trimming took off 4 bases at V and 5 bases at J, with 11 bases between the two ends. CDR3 length: 14 residues. Germline CDR1 SGHTA, CDR2 FQGTGA. CDR3 in amino acids: CASSSSTATGELFF. The CDR3 region has the DNA TGTGCCAGCAGCTCTAGCACAGCAACCGGGGAGCTGTTTTTT.

The genes are TRBV27 and TRBJ1-5, with D perhaps matching TRBD1 (5 bases). The CDR3 is made up of 15 amino acids. The ends were cut back, 2 bases at V and 4 bases at J, with 12 bases in the middle. The V gene's germline CDR1 is MNHEY and CDR2 SMNVEV (reference sequence). Written as DNA, the CDR3 is TGTGCCAGCAGTTTAAGACAGAGCTATAATCAGCCCCAGCATTTT. It is translated as CASSLRQSYNQPQHF.

The rearrangement links TRBV11-2 to TRBJ2-7, with 9 bases fitting TRBD2. Per germline, CDR1 SGHAT and CDR2 FQNNGV. V lost 4 bases and J lost 2; bases outside the gene matches: 6. The CDR3 consists of 15 residues. The CDR3 DNA sequence: TGTGCCAGCAGCTCGCTAGCGGGACACACCTACGAGCAGTACTTC. It is translated as CASSSLAGHTYEQYF.

J is TRBJ1-1 and V is TRBV5-6; tentative D call: TRBD1 (5 bases). Trimming stripped 4 bases from V and 4 bases from J, with 14 bases between. CDR3 length equals 14 residues. CDR1 and CDR2 from the germline V gene are SGHDT and YYEEEE. CDR3 nucleotides: TGTGCCAGCAGCAACGACGGAGGGGCCACTGAAGCTTTCTTT. Protein product: CASSNDGGATEAFF.

The chain recombines TRBV11-3 with TRBJ2-1, with 11 bases that match TRBD2. The CDR3 consists of 15 residues. The V and J ends lost 5 bases and 4 bases, in that order; junction bases with no gene match: 4. Germline V gene sequence: CDR1 SGHNT, CDR2 YENEEA. CDR3 residues: CASSPLAGVYNEQFF. CDR3 DNA: TGTGCCAGCAGCCCACTAGCGGGAGTGTACAATGAGCAGTTCTTC.

The CDR3 DNA reads as TGTGCCAGCAGCCGAGGGCCTAGCGAGATCTACGAGCAGTACTTC. Translation gives CASSRGPSEIYEQYF. This chain uses TRBV2 with TRBJ2-7; tentatively, D is TRBD2 (6 bases). Germline lookup yields CDR1 SNHLY and CDR2 FYNNEI. V lost 6 bases and J 3 bases, leaving 18 bases between the germline ends. The CDR3 spans 15 residues.

The rearrangement joins TRBV6-1 to TRBJ2-7; D ambiguous. CDR1 is MNHNS and CDR2 is SASEGT in the germline V gene. The CDR3 spans 13 residues. Deletions cut 7 bases from V and 2 bases from J, with 12 bases between. This CDR3 is CASNSFSAYEQYF. CDR3 nucleotide sequence: TGTGCCAGCAATAGCTTTTCCGCCTACGAGCAGTACTTC.

The chain carries TRBV4-3 and TRBJ1-1, with D maybe TRBD1 (5 bases). This CDR3 has 13 residues. CDR1 is LGHNA, CDR2 YSLEER, per germline. The germline V and J ends were trimmed by 3 bases and 4 bases, with 9 bases remaining between them. CDR3 bases: TGCGCCAGCAGCCAGGGGGGGACCACTGAAGCTTTCTTT. This gives the protein CASSQGGTTEAFF.

The gene calls are TRBV2 and TRBJ2-5; D possibly corresponds to TRBD1 (6 bases). Deletions cut 8 bases from V and 5 bases from J, with 18 bases between. The germline CDR1 and CDR2 sequences are SNHLY and FYNNEI. The CDR3 contains 14 residues. In DNA form, the CDR3 reads TGTGCCAGCGGTGGGGGCAGGATTAGGGAGACCCAGTACTTC. As protein: CASGGGRIRETQYF. Supplemented by reference TRBV2 and TRBJ2-5, the full variable domain reads EPEVTQTPSHQVTQMGQEVILRCVPISNHLYFYWYRQILGQKVEFLVSFYNNEISEKSEIFDDQFSVERPDGSNFTLKIRSTKLEDSAMYFCASGGGRIRETQYFGPGTRLLVL.

This clone has just one count. V is TRBV20-1 and J is TRBJ2-7; D may be TRBD1 (6 bases). V was clipped by 1 base and J by 5 bases, with 6 bases between them. This CDR3 is 11 amino acids long. Germline V gene lookup returns CDR1 DFQATT and CDR2 SNEGSKA (reference sequence). The CDR3 bases are TGCAGTGCTAGAGCAGGGGACGAGCAGTACTTC. This gives the protein CSARAGDEQYF.

This clone was found once. This sequence joins TRBV7-2 and TRBJ2-7; 8 bases match TRBD2. After removal of 0 bases from V and 6 bases from J, the junction contained 7 bases not matched to a gene. Germline loops: CDR1 SGHTA, CDR2 FQGNSA. The CDR3 sequence is 15 residues long. CDR3 region: CASSLALAGTTEQYF. The CDR3 DNA reads as TGTGCCAGCAGCTTAGCATTAGCGGGAACTACCGAGCAGTACTTC.

J is TRBJ2-7 and V is TRBV6-1; tentative D call: TRBD2 (5 bases). Germline values: CDR1 MNHNS, CDR2 SASEGT. CDR3 length equals 13 residues. Trimming left V 8 bases short and J 3 bases short, with 14 bases between. The CDR3 region is CASSLDGLYEQYF. CDR3 sequence (DNA): TGTGCCAGCTCACTCGACGGACTCTACGAGCAGTACTTC.

The rearrangement links TRBV2 to TRBJ2-7; D possibly corresponds to TRBD1 (6 bases). The V and J ends lost 6 bases and 3 bases respectively, with 6 bases between them. The CDR3 is made up of 11 amino acids. Germline V gene lookup returns CDR1 SNHLY and CDR2 FYNNEI. The CDR3: CASRDSYEQYF. The CDR3 nucleotides read TGTGCCAGCAGGGACAGCTACGAGCAGTACTTC. The entire variable domain, with the rest obtained from reference TRBV2 and TRBJ2-7, is as follows: EPEVTQTPSHQVTQMGQEVILRCVPISNHLYFYWYRQILGQKVEFLVSFYNNEISEKSEIFDDQFSVERPDGSNFTLKIRSTKLEDSAMYFCASRDSYEQYFGPGTRLTVT.

V gene TRBV19 combines with J gene TRBJ1-2, with D tentatively TRBD1 (5 bases). The CDR3 runs to 13 residues. CDR1 is LNHDA, CDR2 SQIVND, per germline (reference sequence). Trimming left V 2 bases short and J 6 bases short, with 10 bases between. The CDR3 reads CASSIMGGHGYTF. CDR3 DNA sequence: TGTGCCAGTAGTATAATGGGGGGACATGGCTACACCTTC. The whole variable domain, filled in from reference TRBV19 and TRBJ1-2, reads DGGITQSPKYLFRKEGQNVTLSCEQNLNHDAMYWYRQDPGQGLRLIYYSQIVNDFQKGDIAEGYSVSREKKESFPLTVTSAQKNPTAFYLCASSIMGGHGYTFGSGTRLTVV.